Shown below are 8 T cell receptor beta chains from a single sample sequenced in a study of early T cells in non-severe SARS-CoV-2 infection. TCRdb reprocessed the 5' RACE reads with MiXCR, giving one entry per CDR3 protein. Of 81,000 or so distinct CDR3 sequences listed, less than 15% were seen once; the top ten hold roughly 3.1%. The sample was whole blood. These receptor sequences come from an adult who was a healthcare worker with PCR-confirmed SARS-CoV-2 infection or an uninfected control (not recorded which).

This chain connects TRBV7-9 to TRBJ1-5; the D gene is possibly TRBD1 (6 bases). V shed 6 bases and J shed 5 bases, with 14 bases lying between them. Germline CDR1 SEHNR, CDR2 FQNEAQ (reference sequence). The CDR3 is 14 amino acids. The CDR3 loop is CASSRGQSYQPQHF. The CDR3 DNA sequence: TGTGCCAGCAGTCGCGGACAGTCCTATCAGCCCCAGCATTTT.

This clonotype was seen more than once but under ten times. The chain has TRBV7-2 and TRBJ1-4, with D perhaps TRBD1 (5 bases). V was cut by 0 bases and J by 10 bases, with 18 bases left in between. The germline CDR1 and CDR2 sequences are SGHTA and FQGNSA. This CDR3 is built from 16 residues. CDR3 nucleotide sequence: TGTGCCAGCAGCTTAGCCTTCCGGGGACCCGAAGTAAAACTGTTTTTT. Its protein product is CASSLAFRGPEVKLFF.

This clonotype was picked up a small number of times. This chain links TRBV7-2 with TRBJ2-7; D uncertain. Trimming stripped 0 bases from V and 5 bases from J, with 8 bases between. CDR1 and CDR2 (germline): SGHTA, FQGNSA. This CDR3 comprises 13 residues. DNA of the CDR3: TGTGCCAGCAGCTTAGCCCCGGGCGACGAGCAGTACTTC. Translated: CASSLAPGDEQYF. The entire variable domain, with the rest obtained from reference TRBV7-2 and TRBJ2-7, is as follows: GAGVSQSPSNKVTEKGKDVELRCDPISGHTALYWYRQSLGQGLEFLIYFQGNSAPDKSGLPSDRFSAERTGGSVSTLTIQRTQQEDSAVYLCASSLAPGDEQYFGPGTRLTVT.

At least ten counts were recorded for this clonotype. The chain is built from TRBV4-1 and TRBJ1-5; D unclear. V dropped 0 bases and J dropped 1 base, with 7 bases sitting between them. This CDR3 spans 15 amino acids. Germline CDR1 MGHRA, CDR2 YSYEKL. The CDR3 nucleotides are TGCGCCAGCAGCCAAGACCTGGACAGCAATCAGCCCCAGCATTTT. Residues: CASSQDLDSNQPQHF.

This clonotype was observed a few times. This chain connects TRBV28 to TRBJ1-2; TRBD1 matches 9 bases. The germline gives CDR1 MDHEN, CDR2 SYDVKM. The CDR3 covers 14 residues. V shed 6 bases and J 6 bases; nucleotides not matched to a gene: 8. CDR3 region: CASRHGTGGDGYTF. The CDR3 DNA reads TGTGCCAGCAGACACGGAACAGGGGGCGATGGCTACACCTTC.

This chain's CDR3 is CASSLGQGATNEKLFF. The DNA for the CDR3 is TGTGCCAGCAGCTTAGGGCAGGGGGCAACTAATGAAAAACTGTTTTTT. The chain is built from TRBV7-9 and TRBJ1-4; 7 positions agree with TRBD1. From germline, CDR1 is SEHNR and CDR2 FQNEAQ (reference sequence). Trimming cost V 1 base and J 0 bases; bases outside gene matches: 2. The CDR3 contains 16 residues.

This clonotype has a count of ten or more. V usage is TRBV20-1 and J usage is TRBJ2-2; 7 nucleotides line up with TRBD2. The length of the CDR3 is 16 residues. V gave up 5 bases and J gave up 6 bases; unmatched junction bases: 15. Germline V gives CDR1 DFQATT, CDR2 SNEGSKA (reference sequence). CDR3 residues: CSAAPFSGLSAGELFF. The CDR3 region has the DNA TGCAGTGCTGCCCCCTTTAGCGGGCTTAGCGCCGGGGAGCTGTTTTTT.

This clonotype was seen more than once but under ten times. V gene TRBV9 combines with J gene TRBJ1-1, with no clear D. The CDR3 sequence is 13 residues long. The V end lost 4 bases, the J end lost 7 bases, and 14 bases lay between the germline ends. Per the germline V gene, CDR1 is SGDLS and CDR2 is YYNGEE. The CDR3 reads CASSLEGVGEAFF. In DNA, the CDR3 is TGTGCCAGCAGCCTAGAGGGAGTGGGTGAAGCTTTCTTT.